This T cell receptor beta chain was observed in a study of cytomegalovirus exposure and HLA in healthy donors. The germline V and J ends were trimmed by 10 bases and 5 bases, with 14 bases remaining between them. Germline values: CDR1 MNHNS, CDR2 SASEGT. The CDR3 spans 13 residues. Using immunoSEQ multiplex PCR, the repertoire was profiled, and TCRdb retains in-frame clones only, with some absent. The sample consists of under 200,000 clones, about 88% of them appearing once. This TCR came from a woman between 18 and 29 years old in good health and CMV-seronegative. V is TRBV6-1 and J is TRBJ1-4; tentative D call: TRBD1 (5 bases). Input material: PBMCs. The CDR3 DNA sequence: TGTGCCACCGGCGGGGGAATCAATGAAAAACTGTTTTTT. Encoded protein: CATGGGINEKLFF.